This T cell receptor beta chain emerged from a study of T and B cells in COVID-19 patients. Study context: About 90% of the 20 active-infection patients had comorbidities associated with unfavorable COVID-19 outcome.

The CDR3 loop spans 14 amino acids. Germline V gene data show CDR1 as MNHEY and CDR2 as SVGEGT. V was pared by 4 bases and J by 0 bases, with 9 bases between. TRB rearrangements were amplified by multiplex PCR with BIOMED2 TRB-A/B primers. TCRdb called the multiplex PCR reads again in MiXCR, with one record for every CDR3 protein. The data hold approximately 10,000 distinct CDR3 sequences, with 25% to 35% observed a single time. This clonotype was seen only a few times. TRB was amplified from about 250-500 ng of blood genomic DNA. The sequencing input was blood. The sequence derives from a human donor who had recovered from COVID-19. The J gene is TRBJ1-1, the V gene TRBV6-2 or TRBV6-3; D unclear. The CDR3 DNA is TGTGCCAGCAGTTTGGGAACAATGAACACTGAAGCTTTCTTT. Protein sequence: CASSLGTMNTEAFF.